These 8 T cell receptor beta chains share one sample of origin, sequenced in a study of T-cell memory formation after mild COVID-19. TCRdb redid the calling of the 5' RACE reads with MiXCR, one entry per CDR3 protein. This repertoire shows more than 300,000 distinct CDR3 sequences, roughly 15% found once; its top ten account for about a fifth. The sample consisted of PBMCs or a T cell subset sorted from them (not recorded which). These receptors came from a man aged 18-30 years who had mild COVID-19 (a few samples of this study predate the infection). Cell type and time point are not known.

The chain has TRBV12-3 or TRBV12-4 and TRBJ2-7; 7 positions match TRBD2. V gave up 3 bases and J gave up 2 bases; unmatched junction bases: 10. The CDR3 runs to 16 residues. The CDR3 is CASSFLWAGDTYEQYF. The CDR3 DNA reads as TGTGCCAGCAGTTTCTTGTGGGCGGGGGATACCTACGAGCAGTACTTC.

This chain connects TRBV4-1 to TRBJ2-1, with TRBD1 matching over 8 bases. V dropped 0 bases and J dropped 3; count of bases not matched to a gene: 1. The CDR3 spans 15 residues. Germline CDR1 is MGHRA and CDR2 is YSYEKL. The CDR3 is CASSQEDRVYNEQFF. The CDR3 DNA reads as TGCGCCAGCAGCCAAGAGGACAGGGTCTACAATGAGCAGTTCTTC.

This clonotype was observed many times. The chain is built from TRBV11-2 and TRBJ1-2, with D possibly being TRBD1 (6 bases). CDR1 SGHAT and CDR2 FQNNGV come from the germline V gene. V was trimmed by 0 bases and J by 5 bases, leaving 10 bases between them. This CDR3 spans 14 amino acids. The CDR3 sequence is CASSLDRGIYGYTF. For the CDR3, the DNA is TGTGCCAGCAGCTTAGACAGGGGCATATATGGCTACACCTTC. Complete variable domain (other parts from reference TRBV11-2 and TRBJ1-2): EAGVAQSPRYKIIEKRQSVAFWCNPISGHATLYWYQQILGQGPKLLIQFQNNGVVDDSQLPKDRFSAERLKGVDSTLKIQPAKLEDSAVYLCASSLDRGIYGYTFGSGTRLTVV.

This clonotype was counted a few times. V usage is TRBV27 and J usage is TRBJ2-3; D may be TRBD1 or TRBD2 (5 bases each). V was pared by 6 bases and J by 3 bases, with 25 bases between. The CDR3 totals 18 residues. The germline V gene has CDR1 MNHEY and CDR2 SMNVEV (reference sequence). The CDR3 spells CASSPLGRGTSKTDTQYF. DNA for the CDR3: TGTGCCAGCAGCCCACTTGGCCGGGGCACGAGTAAAACAGATACGCAGTATTTT.

This clonotype was picked up many times. The chain combines TRBV12-3 or TRBV12-4 with TRBJ1-2, with D perhaps matching TRBD1 (6 bases). This CDR3 is built from 14 residues. Trimming pared 5 bases from V and 0 bases from J, leaving 10 bases between. The CDR3 reads CASSAGQANYGYTF. CDR3 bases: TGTGCCAGCAGTGCGGGACAAGCTAACTATGGCTACACCTTC.

The chain recombines TRBV28 with TRBJ2-3; no definite D call. V lost 7 bases and J 0 bases, leaving 11 bases between the germline ends. The CDR3 covers 14 residues. Germline V gives CDR1 MDHEN, CDR2 SYDVKM. DNA of the CDR3: TGTGCCAGCACCTTACGGACCAGCACAGATACGCAGTATTTT. Its translation is CASTLRTSTDTQYF.

This chain joins TRBV6-5 and TRBJ2-1, with D tentatively TRBD2 (7 bases). Germline-derived CDR1 and CDR2 are MNHEY and SVGAGI. V lost 2 bases, J lost 9 bases, and 26 bases lay in between. CDR3 length equals 18 residues. CDR3 in amino acids: CASSYPLRGVGGPGEQFF. For the CDR3, the DNA is TGTGCCAGCAGTTACCCCCTCCGAGGGGTCGGGGGGCCCGGTGAGCAGTTCTTC.

J is TRBJ1-5 and V is TRBV9; D is possibly TRBD1 (6 bases). Germline-derived CDR1 and CDR2 are SGDLS and YYNGEE. This CDR3 is built from 14 residues. Trimming took off 0 bases at V and 4 bases at J, with 8 bases between the two ends. CDR3 protein: CASSVEGQNQPQHF. CDR3 in DNA: TGTGCCAGCAGCGTAGAGGGACAAAATCAGCCCCAGCATTTT.